The 3 T cell receptor beta chains presented below share a single source sample, sequenced in a study of cytomegalovirus exposure and HLA in healthy donors. The PCR contained 60 Vbeta and 13 Jbeta primers. Data came from immunoSEQ multiplex PCR; TCRdb stores just in-frame clones and leaves some out. The table shows some 120,000 clones, with less than 80% occurring only once. Specimen: PBMCs. Source of these receptors: a woman in her twenties or thirties in good health and CMV-seronegative.

This sequence joins TRBV5-1 and TRBJ2-3; 7 bases agree with TRBD2. The CDR3 loop spans 13 amino acids. Germline CDR1 and CDR2: SGHRS and YFSETQ. J gave up 0 bases and V 8 bases, and 3 bases lay outside the gene matches. DNA of the CDR3: TGCGCCAGTAATAGCGGGAGCACAGATACGCAGTATTTT. It yields the protein CASNSGSTDTQYF.

This clone was seen only a few times. The V and J genes are TRBV20-1 and TRBJ2-3; D gene uncertain. Germline V lookup: CDR1 DFQATT, CDR2 SNEGSKA (reference sequence). Deletions cut 6 bases from V and 8 bases from J, with 12 bases between. There are 11 residues in the CDR3. CDR3 sequence reads: CSAPSSGTQYF. The DNA for the CDR3 is TGCAGTGCCCCATCCTCGGGTACGCAGTATTTT.

The V call is TRBV5-1, the J call TRBJ2-2, with TRBD1 identical over 12 bases. Unmatched junction bases numbered 7, after V lost 4 bases and J lost 6 bases. This CDR3 is 16 amino acids long. Germline-derived CDR1 and CDR2 are SGHRS and YFSETQ. Here the CDR3 DNA reads TGCGCCAGCAGCGCCCCGGGACAGGGGGCTTCCGGGGAGCTGTTTTTT. Translating it yields CASSAPGQGASGELFF. The variable domain in full, completed from reference TRBV5-1 and TRBJ2-2, reads KAGVTQTPRYLIKTRGQQVTLSCSPISGHRSVSWYQQTPGQGLQFLFEYFSETQRNKGNFPGRFSGRQFSNSRSEMNVSTLELGDSALYLCASSAPGQGASGELFFGEGSRLTVL.